Below, 27 T cell receptor beta chains from the same sample are listed, as sequenced in a study of response to subunit inactivated influenza vaccine. One entry per CDR3 protein results from TCRdb running MiXCR on the RT-PCR reads. Counted here are 300,000 to 350,000 distinct CDR3 sequences, 22% occurring once; the ten biggest clones make up 10%. Sequenced here: PBMCs from blood, sampled less than 22 months after vaccination. The receptor set was obtained from a man between 45 and 75 years old who received an inactivated influenza vaccine.

This clonotype was picked up a small number of times. The genes are TRBV5-4 and TRBJ1-2; 11 bases are shared with TRBD1. V trimming: 4 bases; J trimming: 7 bases; junction bases outside the gene matches: 6. CDR1 SGHNT and CDR2 YYREEE come from the germline V gene (reference sequence). The length of the CDR3 is 14 residues. The CDR3 loop is CASSPGQGDSGYTF. CDR3 DNA: TGTGCCAGCAGCCCGGGACAGGGGGATAGTGGCTACACCTTC.

The rearrangement links TRBV20-1 to TRBJ2-7; D is perhaps TRBD2 (5 bases). V was clipped by 3 bases and J by 1 base, with 13 bases between them. This CDR3 region has 14 residues. The germline V gene encodes CDR1 DFQATT and CDR2 SNEGSKA (reference sequence). In DNA, the CDR3 is TGCAGTGCTAGCCCTCCGGGGATTTCCTACGAGCAGTACTTC. As protein: CSASPPGISYEQYF.

This clonotype showed up just a few times. The chain recombines TRBV4-2 with TRBJ1-3, with 7 bases matching TRBD1. Germline V gives CDR1 LGHNA, CDR2 YNFKEQ. This CDR3 comprises 16 residues. Germline trimming cut 0 bases from V and 1 base from J; bases unmatched to any gene: 3. CDR3 sequence (DNA): TGTGCCAGCAGCCAAGACAGGGGGACATCTGGAAACACCATATATTTT. Protein sequence: CASSQDRGTSGNTIYF.

The CDR3 here is CSARDPTGNSYEQYF. CDR3 DNA sequence: TGCAGTGCTAGAGATCCGACAGGCAACTCCTACGAGCAGTACTTC. This chain connects TRBV20-1 to TRBJ2-7; D perhaps matches TRBD1 (6 bases). Trimming left V 0 bases short and J 0 bases short, with 12 bases between. The CDR3 extends over 15 amino acids. Germline CDR1 reads DFQATT; CDR2 reads SNEGSKA (reference sequence).

This sequence joins TRBV11-2 and TRBJ2-1; possibly TRBD2 for D (6 bases). The germline V and J ends were trimmed by 0 bases and 4 bases, with 10 bases remaining between them. This CDR3 region has 15 residues. Per the germline V gene, CDR1 is SGHAT and CDR2 is FQNNGV. This CDR3 reads CASSLEGEVYNEQFF. The CDR3 DNA is TGTGCCAGCAGCTTAGAAGGGGAGGTATACAATGAGCAGTTCTTC. Supplemented by reference TRBV11-2 and TRBJ2-1, the full variable domain reads EAGVAQSPRYKIIEKRQSVAFWCNPISGHATLYWYQQILGQGPKLLIQFQNNGVVDDSQLPKDRFSAERLKGVDSTLKIQPAKLEDSAVYLCASSLEGEVYNEQFFGPGTRLTVL.

This clonotype occurred many times. This chain uses TRBV3-1 with TRBJ2-5, with D unclear. The germline gives CDR1 LGHDT, CDR2 YNNKEL (reference sequence). This CDR3 spans 10 amino acids. V was cut by 0 bases and J by 7 bases, with 0 bases left in between. In DNA form, the CDR3 reads TGTGCCAGCAGCCAAGAGACCCAGTACTTC. It codes for CASSQETQYF.

J is TRBJ1-5 and V is TRBV19; no clear D. The CDR3 consists of 14 residues. Germline V lookup: CDR1 LNHDA, CDR2 SQIVND (reference sequence). V was cut by 7 bases and J by 4 bases, with 14 bases left in between. CDR3: CASKAGGWNQPQHF. CDR3 coding DNA: TGTGCCAGTAAGGCTGGAGGGTGGAATCAGCCCCAGCATTTT.

V gene TRBV20-1 combines with J gene TRBJ1-1; D is unresolved. This CDR3 region has 12 residues. The germline V gene encodes CDR1 DFQATT and CDR2 SNEGSKA (reference sequence). V gave up 3 bases and J gave up 7 bases, with 12 bases separating them. The DNA of the CDR3 is TGCAGTGCTAGCTTGGGAAGTGGTGAAGCTTTCTTT. This translates into CSASLGSGEAFF.

This rearrangement joins TRBV19 to TRBJ2-3; D may correspond to TRBD1 or TRBD2 (5 bases each). This CDR3 contains 13 residues. The germline V gene encodes CDR1 LNHDA and CDR2 SQIVND (reference sequence). V lost 10 bases, J lost 2 bases, and 13 bases lay in between. This chain's CDR3 is CATWGGSTDTQYF. The CDR3 nucleotides are TGTGCCACCTGGGGCGGGTCCACAGATACGCAGTATTTT.

This clonotype was counted ten times or more. The chain is built from TRBV9 and TRBJ1-1, with D maybe TRBD1 (6 bases). The V end was cut by 4 bases, the J end by 1 base, with 17 bases between. CDR1 SGDLS and CDR2 YYNGEE come from the germline V gene. The CDR3 has 16 amino acids. CDR3 sequence: CASSRGGHPQNTEAFF. The CDR3 DNA sequence: TGTGCCAGCAGCAGAGGGGGGCACCCCCAGAACACTGAAGCTTTCTTT.

In this sample, this clonotype turned up many times. This rearrangement joins TRBV6-2 or TRBV6-3 to TRBJ1-1, with TRBD1 as a possible D gene (6 bases). CDR1 and CDR2 from the germline V gene are MNHEY and SVGEGT. V was cut by 0 bases and J by 6 bases, with 11 bases left in between. The CDR3 runs to 14 residues. CDR3 loop: CASSYSGTNSEAFF. Here the CDR3 DNA reads TGTGCCAGCAGTTACTCGGGGACAAACTCTGAAGCTTTCTTT.

This chain connects TRBV5-1 to TRBJ2-1; D might be TRBD1 (6 bases). Between the trimmed V and J ends, which lost 2 bases and 5 bases, there was a span of 11 bases. Per the germline V gene, CDR1 is SGHRS and CDR2 is YFSETQ. The CDR3 totals 14 residues. CDR3: CASSFSGDNNEQFF. The CDR3 DNA sequence: TGCGCCAGCAGCTTCTCCGGGGACAACAATGAGCAGTTCTTC. Supplemented by reference TRBV5-1 and TRBJ2-1, the full variable domain reads KAGVTQTPRYLIKTRGQQVTLSCSPISGHRSVSWYQQTPGQGLQFLFEYFSETQRNKGNFPGRFSGRQFSNSRSEMNVSTLELGDSALYLCASSFSGDNNEQFFGPGTRLTVL.

The rearrangement uses TRBV7-8 and TRBJ2-3, with no clear D. The CDR3 spans 16 residues. Per the germline V gene, CDR1 is SGHVS and CDR2 is FQNEAQ. Trimming pared 4 bases from V and 0 bases from J, leaving 14 bases between. The CDR3 DNA is TGTGCCAGCAGCTCCAAAGGCAGATCTAGCACAGATACGCAGTATTTT. The encoded protein is CASSSKGRSSTDTQYF. The full variable domain, its missing parts supplied by reference TRBV7-8 and TRBJ2-3, is GAGVSQSPRYKVAKRGQDVALRCDPISGHVSLFWYQQALGQGPEFLTYFQNEAQLDKSGLPSDRFFAERPEGSVSTLKIQRTQQEDSAVYLCASSSKGRSSTDTQYFGPGTRLTVL.

J is TRBJ1-1 and V is TRBV29-1, with D maybe TRBD1 (6 bases). Germline CDR1 is SQVTM and CDR2 is ANQGSEA. Trimming removed 7 bases at V and 6 bases at J, with 15 bases between. This CDR3 is built from 12 residues. CDR3 in amino acids: CSGGQPSAEAFF. CDR3 DNA sequence: TGCAGCGGAGGACAGCCTAGCGCTGAAGCTTTCTTT.

The chain joins TRBV5-4 to TRBJ2-1; D gene uncertain. Between the trimmed V and J ends, which lost 4 bases and 9 bases, there was a span of 14 bases. The CDR3 runs 13 residues. Germline V gene data show CDR1 as SGHNT and CDR2 as YYREEE (reference sequence). DNA of the CDR3: TGTGCCAGCAGCGGGAACCGCTGGGGTGAGCAGTTCTTC. As protein: CASSGNRWGEQFF.

The chain combines TRBV5-1 with TRBJ2-5; tentatively, D is TRBD2 (6 bases). The germline V gene encodes CDR1 SGHRS and CDR2 YFSETQ. The length of the CDR3 is 14 residues. Trimming removed 5 bases at V and 1 base at J, with 12 bases between. The CDR3 DNA reads as TGCGCCAGCAGTAGCGGCCAGGGCCAAGAGACCCAGTACTTC. It codes for CASSSGQGQETQYF.

This clonotype was observed many times. The chain combines TRBV7-9 with TRBJ1-1; no reliable D call. From germline, CDR1 is SEHNR and CDR2 FQNEAQ (reference sequence). Trimming stripped 5 bases from V and 5 bases from J, with 12 bases between. The CDR3 runs to 13 residues. The CDR3 coding sequence is TGTGCCAGCAGCGAGGAAGGAATTACTGAAGCTTTCTTT. Translation gives CASSEEGITEAFF.

The chain carries TRBV7-2 and TRBJ2-7, with a tentative D call TRBD2 (5 bases). Trimming removed 2 bases at V and 2 bases at J, with 19 bases between. The CDR3 is 17 amino acids. Germline lookup yields CDR1 SGHTA and CDR2 FQGNSA. The CDR3 region is CASSLLSPRTPPYEQYF. CDR3 nucleotide sequence: TGTGCCAGCAGCTTATTGTCGCCTAGGACTCCACCCTACGAGCAGTACTTC.

The chain combines TRBV5-1 with TRBJ2-3; D is unclear. Germline assignment: CDR1 SGHRS and CDR2 YFSETQ. The CDR3 is made up of 13 amino acids. V dropped 6 bases and J dropped 0 bases, with 8 bases sitting between them. CDR3 in DNA: TGCGCCAGCATGCCTCCAAGCACAGATACGCAGTATTTT. Residues: CASMPPSTDTQYF.

The chain combines TRBV6-2 or TRBV6-3 with TRBJ2-1, with unresolved D. The CDR3 runs to 11 residues. Trimming took 5 bases from V and 6 from J, leaving 5 bases between them. Germline CDR1 and CDR2: MNHEY and SVGEGT. CDR3 residues: CASSSANEQFF. DNA of the CDR3: TGTGCCAGCAGTAGCGCCAATGAGCAGTTCTTC.

This clonotype has more than one count but fewer than ten. The chain uses TRBV20-1 and TRBJ2-7; 7 bases are a match to TRBD2. The J segment lost 2 bases and the V segment lost 1 base, leaving 20 bases of the junction unmatched. In germline, CDR1 is DFQATT, CDR2 SNEGSKA (reference sequence). CDR3 length equals 19 residues. This CDR3 reads CSARATGHPRGGLAYEQYF. The DNA of the CDR3 is TGCAGTGCTAGAGCGACGGGCCATCCCCGGGGAGGGCTGGCCTACGAGCAGTACTTC.

This clonotype has a count of ten or more. The CDR3 spells CASSYSAEQYF. In nucleotides, the CDR3 is TGTGCCAGCAGTTACTCAGCCGAGCAGTACTTC. The genes are TRBV6-5 and TRBJ2-7, with no clear D. Germline CDR1 MNHEY, CDR2 SVGAGI. V lost 0 bases, J lost 6 bases, and 3 bases lay in between. CDR3 size: 11 residues.

This clonotype was counted at least ten times. The chain has TRBV6-1 and TRBJ1-6, with 8 bases matching TRBD1. Germline V lookup: CDR1 MNHNS, CDR2 SASEGT. With V trimmed by 6 bases and J by 8 bases, 3 bases remained unmatched. This CDR3 has 13 amino acids. This chain's CDR3 is CASRTGADSPLHF. CDR3 coding DNA: TGTGCCAGCAGGACAGGGGCGGATTCACCCCTCCACTTT.

The chain couples TRBV6-4 to TRBJ1-2, with 7 bases fitting TRBD1. The germline V gene encodes CDR1 MRHNA and CDR2 SNTAGT. The V and J ends lost 0 bases and 7 bases, in that order; junction bases with no gene match: 5. The CDR3 has 14 residues. The CDR3 bases are TGTGCCAGCAGTGACTCGACAGGGTTCGGTGGCTACACCTTC. Protein product: CASSDSTGFGGYTF.

This clonotype was detected a few times. This chain uses TRBV11-2 with TRBJ2-5; unclear D gene. This CDR3 contains 15 residues. Germline values: CDR1 SGHAT, CDR2 FQNNGV. Between the trimmed V and J ends, which lost 0 bases and 4 bases, there was a span of 12 bases. CDR3 region: CASSLDVGERETQYF. The CDR3 DNA sequence: TGTGCCAGCAGCTTAGATGTTGGGGAACGAGAGACCCAGTACTTC.

J is TRBJ1-1 and V is TRBV4-2; no reliable D call. The CDR3 totals 15 residues. Germline V CDR1 and CDR2: LGHNA, YNFKEQ. Trimming stripped 0 bases from V and 2 bases from J, with 10 bases between. The CDR3 loop is CASSQERFTNTEAFF. The CDR3 DNA follows: TGTGCCAGCAGCCAAGAACGTTTTACCAACACTGAAGCTTTCTTT.

The rearrangement joins TRBV29-1 to TRBJ2-7; 7 nucleotides agree with TRBD1. J was trimmed by 2 bases and V by 3 bases; bases with no gene match: 4. Germline V CDR1 and CDR2: SQVTM, ANQGSEA. The CDR3 length is 13 residues. CDR3 amino acids: CSVEEGTAYEQYF. CDR3 bases: TGCAGCGTTGAGGAAGGGACAGCCTACGAGCAGTACTTC.